This TCR beta chain stems from a study of blood T cell repertoires in COVID-19. Study at large: Specimens from acute and convalescent COVID-19 originated in the United States, Italy and Spain. T cells, B-cell-depleted T cells, or PBMCs provided the cDNA or gDNA that served as material.

The CDR3 runs to 16 residues. V shed 0 bases and J shed 4 bases, with 15 bases lying between them. Germline assignment: CDR1 MNHEY and CDR2 SVGAGI. Per the authors' pipeline: Estimation of nucleated cell counts was performed using reference gene primer amplification. Produced via immunoSEQ multiplex PCR; TCRdb's table is partial and in-frame only. The V and J calls and clone size were taken over from that table, and D and trimming were inferred from the DNA. The sample contains about 86,000 clones, roughly 86% of which appear only once. The gene calls are TRBV6-5 and TRBJ2-5; possibly TRBD1 for D (6 bases). The sequenced sample consisted of peripheral blood. This TCR came from an elderly woman with acute or convalescent COVID-19. CDR3 amino acids: CASSYSKGVRGETQYF. Written as DNA, the CDR3 is TGTGCCAGCAGTTACTCGAAGGGGGTAAGGGGAGAGACCCAGTACTTC.